Sequencing of this T cell receptor beta chain was carried out in a study of post-analysis software for immune sequencing data. Findings and limits, study-wide: The study found TRBV5-6, TRBV5-1 and TRBV20-1 among several TRBV segments more frequent in patients than controls.

Deletions cut 6 bases from V and 4 bases from J, with 9 bases between. Germline lookup yields CDR1 DFQATT and CDR2 SNEGSKA (reference sequence). The CDR3 totals 12 residues. Unique molecular identifiers were built into the TCR beta cDNA libraries. TCRdb reprocessed the PCR reads with MiXCR, giving one entry per CDR3 protein. The repertoire holds some 800,000 distinct CDR3 sequences, with around 46% as singletons. Concerning this clonotype itself: Its antigen is unidentified.

The receptor comes from a girl aged 5 to 17 with multiple sclerosis. Sequencing used blood. The chain combines TRBV20-1 with TRBJ1-4; no reliable D call. CDR3 protein: CSARDFNEKLFF. The CDR3 DNA is TGCAGTGCGCGGGATTTTAATGAAAAACTGTTTTTT.